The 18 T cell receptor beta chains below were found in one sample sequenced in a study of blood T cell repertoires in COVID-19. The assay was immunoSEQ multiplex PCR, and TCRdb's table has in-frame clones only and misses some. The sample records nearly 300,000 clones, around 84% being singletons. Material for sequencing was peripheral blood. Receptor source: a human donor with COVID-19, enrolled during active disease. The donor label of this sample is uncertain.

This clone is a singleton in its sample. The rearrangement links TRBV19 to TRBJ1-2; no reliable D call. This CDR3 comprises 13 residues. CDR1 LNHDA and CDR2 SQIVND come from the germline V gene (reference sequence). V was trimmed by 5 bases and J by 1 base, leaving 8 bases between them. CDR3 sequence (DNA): TGTGCCAGTAGTTTGAGTATTAACTATGGCTACACCTTC. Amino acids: CASSLSINYGYTF.

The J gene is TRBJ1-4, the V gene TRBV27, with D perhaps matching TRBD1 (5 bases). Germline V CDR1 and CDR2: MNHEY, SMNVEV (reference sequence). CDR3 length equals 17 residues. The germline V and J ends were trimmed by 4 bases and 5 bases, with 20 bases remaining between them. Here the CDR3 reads CASSWDRGGGGNEKLFF. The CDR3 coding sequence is TGTGCCAGCAGTTGGGACCGCGGGGGTGGGGGAAATGAAAAACTGTTTTTT.

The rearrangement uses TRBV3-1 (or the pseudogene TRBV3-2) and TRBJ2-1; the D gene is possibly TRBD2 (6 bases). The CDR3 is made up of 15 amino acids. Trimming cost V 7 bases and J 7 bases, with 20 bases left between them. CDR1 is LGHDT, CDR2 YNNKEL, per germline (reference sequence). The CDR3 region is CASNPVGGGANEQFF. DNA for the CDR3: TGTGCCAGCAATCCGGTAGGCGGAGGGGCGAATGAGCAGTTCTTC.

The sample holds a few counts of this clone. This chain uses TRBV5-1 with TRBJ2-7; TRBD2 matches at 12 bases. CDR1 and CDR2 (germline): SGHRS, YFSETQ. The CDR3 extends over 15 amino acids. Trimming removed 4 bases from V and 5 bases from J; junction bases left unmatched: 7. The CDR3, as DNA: TGCGCCAGCAGCCAGAGACTAGCGGGAGAGGACGAGCAGTACTTC. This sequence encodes CASSQRLAGEDEQYF.

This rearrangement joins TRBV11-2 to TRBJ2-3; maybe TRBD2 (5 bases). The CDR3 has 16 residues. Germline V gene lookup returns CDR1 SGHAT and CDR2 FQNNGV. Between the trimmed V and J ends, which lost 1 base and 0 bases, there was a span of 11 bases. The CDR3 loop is CASSLGSAPSTDTQYF. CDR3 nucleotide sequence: TGTGCCAGCAGCTTAGGTAGCGCCCCTAGCACAGATACGCAGTATTTT.

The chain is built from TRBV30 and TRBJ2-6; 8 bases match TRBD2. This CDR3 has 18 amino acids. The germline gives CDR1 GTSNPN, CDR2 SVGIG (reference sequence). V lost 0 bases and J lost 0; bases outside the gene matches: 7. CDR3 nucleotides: TGTGCCTGGAGTGTTCTGGACGGGAGGGCCTCTGGGGCCAACGTCCTGACTTTC. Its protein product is CAWSVLDGRASGANVLTF.

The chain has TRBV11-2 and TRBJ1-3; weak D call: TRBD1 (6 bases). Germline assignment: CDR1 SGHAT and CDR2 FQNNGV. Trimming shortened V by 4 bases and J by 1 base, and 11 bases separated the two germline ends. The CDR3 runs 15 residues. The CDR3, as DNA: TGTGCCAGCAGCTACGGGACACCGTCTGGAAACACCATATATTTT. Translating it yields CASSYGTPSGNTIYF. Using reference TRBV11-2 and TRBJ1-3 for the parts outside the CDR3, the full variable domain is EAGVAQSPRYKIIEKRQSVAFWCNPISGHATLYWYQQILGQGPKLLIQFQNNGVVDDSQLPKDRFSAERLKGVDSTLKIQPAKLEDSAVYLCASSYGTPSGNTIYFGEGSWLTVV.

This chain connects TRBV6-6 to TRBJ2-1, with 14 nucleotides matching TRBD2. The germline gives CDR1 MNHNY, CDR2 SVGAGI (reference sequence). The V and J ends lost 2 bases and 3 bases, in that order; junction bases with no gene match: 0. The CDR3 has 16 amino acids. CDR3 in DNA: TGTGCCAGCAGTTACGGACTAGCGGGAGGCTACAATGAGCAGTTCTTC. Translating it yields CASSYGLAGGYNEQFF.

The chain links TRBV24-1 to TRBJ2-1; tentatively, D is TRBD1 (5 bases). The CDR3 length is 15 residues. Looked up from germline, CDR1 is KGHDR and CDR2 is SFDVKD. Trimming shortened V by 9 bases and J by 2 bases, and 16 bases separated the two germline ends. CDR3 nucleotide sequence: TGTGCCACCTCAGCCCAAGACAGACCCTACAATGAGCAGTTCTTC. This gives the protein CATSAQDRPYNEQFF.

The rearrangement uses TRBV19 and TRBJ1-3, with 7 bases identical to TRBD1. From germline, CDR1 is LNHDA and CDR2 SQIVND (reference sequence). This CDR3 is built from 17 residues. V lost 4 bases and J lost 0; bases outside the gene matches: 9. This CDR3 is CASSNPGQSFSGNTIYF. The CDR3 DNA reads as TGTGCCAGTAGTAACCCGGGACAGTCATTCTCTGGAAACACCATATATTTT.

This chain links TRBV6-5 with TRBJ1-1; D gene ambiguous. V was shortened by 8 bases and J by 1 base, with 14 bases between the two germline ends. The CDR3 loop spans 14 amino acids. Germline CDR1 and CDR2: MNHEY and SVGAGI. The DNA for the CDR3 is TGTGCCAGCGGTCAAACGAGGGAGAACACTGAAGCTTTCTTT. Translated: CASGQTRENTEAFF.

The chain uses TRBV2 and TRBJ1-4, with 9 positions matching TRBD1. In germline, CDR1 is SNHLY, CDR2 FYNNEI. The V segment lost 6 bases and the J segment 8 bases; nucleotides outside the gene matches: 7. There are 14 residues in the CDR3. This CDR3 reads CASSRDRVVEKLFF. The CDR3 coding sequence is TGTGCCAGCAGCCGGGACAGGGTCGTGGAAAAACTGTTTTTT.

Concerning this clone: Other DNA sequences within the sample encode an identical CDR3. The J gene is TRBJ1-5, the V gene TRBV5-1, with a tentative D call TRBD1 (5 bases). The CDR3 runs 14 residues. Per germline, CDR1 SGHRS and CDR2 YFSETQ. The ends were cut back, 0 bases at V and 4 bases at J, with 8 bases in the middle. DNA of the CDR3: TGCGCCAGCAGCTTGGCCGGGGGGAATCAGCCCCAGCATTTT. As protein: CASSLAGGNQPQHF.

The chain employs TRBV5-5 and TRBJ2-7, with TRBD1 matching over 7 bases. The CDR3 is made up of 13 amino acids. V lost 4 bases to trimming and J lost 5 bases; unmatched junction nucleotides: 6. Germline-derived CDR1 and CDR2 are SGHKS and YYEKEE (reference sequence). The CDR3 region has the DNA TGTGCCAGCAGCGTCGGGACAGTCCACGAGCAGTACTTC. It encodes CASSVGTVHEQYF. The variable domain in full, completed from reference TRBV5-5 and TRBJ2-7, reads DAGVTQSPTHLIKTRGQQVTLRCSPISGHKSVSWYQQVLGQGPQFIFQYYEKEERGRGNFPDRFSARQFPNYSSELNVNALLLGDSALYLCASSVGTVHEQYFGPGTRLTVT.

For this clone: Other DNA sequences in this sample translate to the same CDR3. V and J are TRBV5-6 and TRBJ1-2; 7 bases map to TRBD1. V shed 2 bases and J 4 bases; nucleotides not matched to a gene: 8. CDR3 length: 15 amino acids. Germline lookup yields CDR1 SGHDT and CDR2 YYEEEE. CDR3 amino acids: CASSFLTGVGYGYTF. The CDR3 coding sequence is TGTGCCAGCAGCTTCTTAACAGGGGTGGGCTATGGCTACACCTTC.

CDR3 protein: CASRIARGAIYNEQFF. The CDR3, as DNA: TGCGCCAGCAGGATTGCCCGGGGGGCCATATACAATGAGCAGTTCTTC. This rearrangement joins TRBV10-2 to TRBJ2-1; possibly TRBD2 for D (7 bases). Germline CDR1 is WSHSY and CDR2 is SAAADI. The V gene lost 6 bases and the J gene lost 4 bases, with 19 bases spanning the gap. This CDR3 region has 16 residues.

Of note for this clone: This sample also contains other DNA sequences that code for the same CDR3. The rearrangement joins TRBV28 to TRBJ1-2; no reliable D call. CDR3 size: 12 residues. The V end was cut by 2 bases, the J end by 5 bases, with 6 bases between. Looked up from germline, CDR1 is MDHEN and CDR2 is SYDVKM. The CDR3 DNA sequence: TGTGCCAGCAGTTTACAGGATTATGGCTACACCTTC. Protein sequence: CASSLQDYGYTF.

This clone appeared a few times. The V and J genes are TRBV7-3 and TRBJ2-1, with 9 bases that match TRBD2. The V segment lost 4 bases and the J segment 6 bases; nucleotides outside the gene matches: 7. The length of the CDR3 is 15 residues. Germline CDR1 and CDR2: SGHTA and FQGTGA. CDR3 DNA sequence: TGTGCCAGCAGCTCCGGACTAGCGACGATCAATGAGCAGTTCTTC. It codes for CASSSGLATINEQFF.